The source of this T cell receptor (beta chain) is a study of regulatory T cells in long-lasting Graves disease (dated by TCRdb to about 2021). For the study in its entirety: Patients with newly diagnosed Graves' disease had been on antithyroid drugs for under 3 months. This study used TCR sequencing and RNA sequencing of peripheral blood to compare persistent Graves' disease patients against newly diagnosed Graves' disease patients. The study was conducted in China and was registered as a clinical trial. A total of roughly 35 samples underwent TCR sequencing: about 13 from persistent and around 20 from newly diagnosed Graves' disease patients. The investigation overall reported the following: Because the primary lesion, thyroid tissue, could not be accessed, the study looked at peripheral blood alone. TRBV28, TRBJ1-2 and TRBJ2-5 were preferentially used in persistent disease, while TRBV20-1 and TRBJ2-1 were favored in newly diagnosed disease. Persistent patients shared more public clonotypes among themselves (around 2,500) than newly diagnosed patients did (approximately 970). Compared with newly diagnosed patients, persistent Graves' disease patients had lower TCR Shannon entropy and fewer highly expanded clones, which suggests clonal expansion. Sequencing and analysis were limited to the TCR beta chain. As a limitation, the authors acknowledged that the small sample size may reduce accuracy.

Read against the paper, the sample's time point label means: newly diagnosed GD, antithyroid drugs for less than 3 months. For both TCR sequencing and RNA sequencing, RNA was extracted from PBMCs using TRIzol. The diagnosis of Graves' disease was made according to American Thyroid Association guidelines. Recruitment of patients was carried out at an endocrinology department in Xi'an, China. Each patient gave 7.5 to 10 milliliters of peripheral blood, collected in an EDTA anticoagulant tube. Ficoll Paque Plus density gradient separation was used to isolate PBMCs, and no further T cell sorting was done. An Agilent 2100 Bioanalyzer and agarose gel were used to check RNA quality, and a NanoDrop 2000 was used to measure RNA concentration. On this clonotype: Its specific antigen is unknown. Base qualities are not provided; no much larger clone lies one nucleotide away.

Libraries were built with multiplex PCR. Sequenced using an Illumina HiSeq 4000. CDR3 regions were amplified by Arm-PCR with iRepertoire HTBI primers to construct TCR beta libraries. Before sequencing, the PCR products underwent gel purification. The authors' pipeline ran thus. A total of 62 TRBV and under 15 TRBJ segments were identified across samples and were used for gene usage analysis of CDR3 amino acid clonotypes. Filtered high-quality paired reads were merged into contigs using COPE and FqMerger. BLAST was used to align contigs to IMGT TRBV, TRBD and TRBJ reference genes, and CDR3 was defined according to IMGT. Highly expanded clones were defined as clonotypes with a frequency above 0.1%. Shannon entropy served as the measure of repertoire diversity, while the Gini coefficient captured V-J evenness. Public clonotypes were defined as clonotypes shared by more than one individual. TCRdb redid the processing of the public reads, applying fastp at Q25 and MiXCR, and retained in-frame beta chains. Records with the same CDR3 protein are collapsed into one entry carrying the most frequent genes and DNA. The V and J calls, along with clone size, are taken from TCRdb and not from the paper's own processing. The sample yields more than 450,000 distinct CDR3 sequences; about a sixth were counted once. The ten most abundant clones make up 10% to 15% of the sample.

V is cut by 8 bases and J by 1 base, and the space between the germline ends is 17 bases. The cysteine opens and the phenylalanine closes a CDR3 of 16 amino acids. Only the CDR3 part of the read is kept: 48 bases, read in frame from the first base. This sample was also put to use in a study of T cells in Graves' hyperthyroidism and ophthalmopathy. The second publication reports: Stable Graves' hyperthyroidism was defined as the absence of progression to ophthalmopathy over 18 months of follow-up. Hyperthyroidism patients were newly diagnosed, had a disease duration of under 2 months, and were aged 18 to 65 years. The study excluded patients with uncontrolled infections, other autoimmune diseases, pregnancy or lactation. Diagnoses were established on the basis of clinical symptoms, serum thyroxine and TRAb, thyroid ultrasound, and orbital computed tomography. A first-round RT-PCR of the TCR CDR3 used the HTBI primer set with the Qiagen OneStep RT-PCR kit. Blood samples also contained most of the expanded thyroid clonotypes (frequency above 0.001), which suggests that blood repertoires may reflect thyroid immune responses. In cross-validation, a model built on a 13 V-J signature told ophthalmopathy apart from stable hyperthyroidism with just under 90% sensitivity and around 83% specificity, and in testing the same model reached 80%/75%. In validation, progression to ophthalmopathy was predicted by the model with 70% to 71% sensitivity and roughly 76% specificity, a median of about 6.4 months before onset. To identify distinguishing TCR V-J signatures, a discovery cohort of around 100 patients was used, comprising 43 with Graves' ophthalmopathy and about 59 with stable Graves' hyperthyroidism. Prospective prediction of ophthalmopathy was tested in an independent validation cohort of 18 hyperthyroidism patients and some 17 patients who later progressed to ophthalmopathy. The 90 to 100 discovery patients were randomly split 7:3 into training and test sets. In addition, the study compared T-cell repertoires in thyroid tissue and in blood from six Graves' hyperthyroidism patients. Once sampling was done, hyperthyroidism patients were given methimazole at a starting dose of 30 mg daily, whereas ophthalmopathy patients were given high-dose intravenous methylprednisolone. Libraries were constructed in a second round of multiplex PCR, after which size selection and purification were performed. The libraries were sequenced on an Illumina HiSeq2000 using paired-end 100 bp reads. SOAPnuke was used to process the raw data, throwing out any read that contained adapters or uncalled bases, had a mean Phred below 15, or lacked an exact constant-primer or identifier match. COPE v1.2.5 was used to merge the high-quality paired reads, and each unique nucleotide sequence was defined as a clonotype. Clonotypes were aligned to IMGT TRBV, TRBD and TRBJ reference segments using MiTCR v1.1. The analysis included only V-J combinations with a frequency above 0.0001, which together covered about 99% of the repertoires. A TCS score was defined as the ratio of F50 (clonal expansion) to E x V (chaos), with BLOSUM62-based TCRdist applied between CDR3 peptides within each V-J. Welch's t-statistics and random forest reduced fewer than 600 V-J features to roughly 13, which were used in a naive Bayes classifier (R e1071). Sample size was not statistically predetermined, and blinding of investigators to group allocation was not performed. The paper describes TCR Vbeta CDR3 sequencing of 135 peripheral blood samples, made up of roughly 45 ophthalmopathy patients, 70 to 75 hyperthyroidism patients and 17 progressor patients.

The rearrangement joined TRBV12-3 or TRBV12-4 to TRBJ1-4; the D region possibly corresponds to TRBD1 (5 bases align). The sequence was obtained from a man aged 35 to 55 with Graves disease. Donor details come from another sample of the same person, matched by shared clones. The input for sequencing was peripheral blood mononuclear cells (PBMCs), taken at new diagnosis, from a patient treated with antithyroid drugs. In nucleotide form, the sequence is TGTGCCAGCGGACGGGGCAGGGAGTTAACTAATGAAAAACTGTTTTTT. Translated, it reads CASGRGRELTNEKLFF.